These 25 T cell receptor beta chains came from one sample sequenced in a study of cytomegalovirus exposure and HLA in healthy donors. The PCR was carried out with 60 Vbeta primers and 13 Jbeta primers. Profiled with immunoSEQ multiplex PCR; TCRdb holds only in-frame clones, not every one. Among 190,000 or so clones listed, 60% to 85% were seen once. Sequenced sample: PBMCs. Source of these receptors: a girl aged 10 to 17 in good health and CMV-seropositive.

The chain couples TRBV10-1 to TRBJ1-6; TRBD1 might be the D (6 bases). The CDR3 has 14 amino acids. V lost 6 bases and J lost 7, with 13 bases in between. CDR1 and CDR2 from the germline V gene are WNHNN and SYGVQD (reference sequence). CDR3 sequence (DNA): TGCGCCAGCAGCTTCCGGGACAAAAATTCACCCCTCCACTTT. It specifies CASSFRDKNSPLHF.

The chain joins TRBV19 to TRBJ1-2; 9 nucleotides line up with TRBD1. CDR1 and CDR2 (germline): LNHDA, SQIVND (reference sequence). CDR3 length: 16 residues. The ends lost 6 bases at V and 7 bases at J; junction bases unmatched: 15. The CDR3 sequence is CASSKDRGSIGVGYTF. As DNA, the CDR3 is TGTGCCAGTAGCAAGGACAGGGGTTCGATCGGTGTTGGCTACACCTTC.

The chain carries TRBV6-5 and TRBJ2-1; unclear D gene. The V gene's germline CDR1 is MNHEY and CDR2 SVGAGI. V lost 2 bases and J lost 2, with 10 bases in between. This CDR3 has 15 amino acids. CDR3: CASSYIAGTYNEQFF. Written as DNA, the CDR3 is TGTGCCAGCAGTTACATCGCAGGTACCTACAATGAGCAGTTCTTC.

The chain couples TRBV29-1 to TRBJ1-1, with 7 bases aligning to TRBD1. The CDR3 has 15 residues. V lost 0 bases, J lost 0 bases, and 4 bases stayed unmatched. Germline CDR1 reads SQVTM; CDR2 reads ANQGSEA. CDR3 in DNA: TGCAGCGTTGAAGATGAGGGACAGATGAACACTGAAGCTTTCTTT. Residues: CSVEDEGQMNTEAFF.

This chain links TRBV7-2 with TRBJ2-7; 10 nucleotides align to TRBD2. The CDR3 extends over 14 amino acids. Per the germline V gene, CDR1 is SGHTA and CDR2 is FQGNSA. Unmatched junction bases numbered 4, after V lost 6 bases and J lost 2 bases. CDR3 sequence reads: CASSTLAGPYEQYF. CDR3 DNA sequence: TGTGCCAGCAGTACACTAGCGGGGCCCTACGAGCAGTACTTC.

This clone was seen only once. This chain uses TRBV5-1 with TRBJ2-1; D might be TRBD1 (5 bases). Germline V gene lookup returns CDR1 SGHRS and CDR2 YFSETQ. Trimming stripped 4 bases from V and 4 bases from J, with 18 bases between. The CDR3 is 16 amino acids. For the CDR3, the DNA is TGCGCCAGCAGCCAGGGCGAGCGCCTTAGGTACAATGAGCAGTTCTTC. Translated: CASSQGERLRYNEQFF. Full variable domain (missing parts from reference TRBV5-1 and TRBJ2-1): KAGVTQTPRYLIKTRGQQVTLSCSPISGHRSVSWYQQTPGQGLQFLFEYFSETQRNKGNFPGRFSGRQFSNSRSEMNVSTLELGDSALYLCASSQGERLRYNEQFFGPGTRLTVL.

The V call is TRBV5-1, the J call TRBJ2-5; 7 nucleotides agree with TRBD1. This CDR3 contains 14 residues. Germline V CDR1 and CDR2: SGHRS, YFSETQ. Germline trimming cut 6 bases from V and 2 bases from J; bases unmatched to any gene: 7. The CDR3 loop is CASMVQGQQETQYF. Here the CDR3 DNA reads TGCGCCAGCATGGTACAGGGGCAGCAAGAGACCCAGTACTTC.

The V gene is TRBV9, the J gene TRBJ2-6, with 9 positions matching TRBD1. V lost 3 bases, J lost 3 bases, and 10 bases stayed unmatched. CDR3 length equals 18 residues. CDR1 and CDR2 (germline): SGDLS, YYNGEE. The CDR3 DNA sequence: TGTGCCAGCAGCGCCACAGGGGGCCTGTCAAATGGGGCCAACGTCCTGACTTTC. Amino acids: CASSATGGLSNGANVLTF.

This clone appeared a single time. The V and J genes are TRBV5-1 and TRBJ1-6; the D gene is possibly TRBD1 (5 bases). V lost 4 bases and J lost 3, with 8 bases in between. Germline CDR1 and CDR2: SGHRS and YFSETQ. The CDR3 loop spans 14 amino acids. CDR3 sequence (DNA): TGCGCCAGCAGCGGGGGGGACTATAATTCACCCCTCCACTTT. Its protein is CASSGGDYNSPLHF. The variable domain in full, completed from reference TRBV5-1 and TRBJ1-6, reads KAGVTQTPRYLIKTRGQQVTLSCSPISGHRSVSWYQQTPGQGLQFLFEYFSETQRNKGNFPGRFSGRQFSNSRSEMNVSTLELGDSALYLCASSGGDYNSPLHFGNGTRLTVT.

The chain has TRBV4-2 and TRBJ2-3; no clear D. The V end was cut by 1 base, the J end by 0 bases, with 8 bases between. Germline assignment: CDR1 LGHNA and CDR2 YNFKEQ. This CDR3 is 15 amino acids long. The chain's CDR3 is CASSQVSTSTDTQYF. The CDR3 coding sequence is TGTGCCAGCAGCCAAGTTTCCACTAGCACAGATACGCAGTATTTT.

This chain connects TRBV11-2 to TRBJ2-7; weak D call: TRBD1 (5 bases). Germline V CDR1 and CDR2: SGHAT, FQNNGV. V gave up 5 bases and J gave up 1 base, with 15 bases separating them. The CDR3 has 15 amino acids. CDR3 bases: TGTGCCAGCAGCCCAGACAGCCAGAATTCCTACGAGCAGTACTTC. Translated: CASSPDSQNSYEQYF.

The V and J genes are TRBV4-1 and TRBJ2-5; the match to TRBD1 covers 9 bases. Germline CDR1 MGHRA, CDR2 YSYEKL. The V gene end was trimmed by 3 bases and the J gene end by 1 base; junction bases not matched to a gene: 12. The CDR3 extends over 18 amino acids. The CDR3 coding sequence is TGCGCCAGCAGCCAGACAATCGACAGGGGGGGGACCCAAGAGACCCAGTACTTC. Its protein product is CASSQTIDRGGTQETQYF.

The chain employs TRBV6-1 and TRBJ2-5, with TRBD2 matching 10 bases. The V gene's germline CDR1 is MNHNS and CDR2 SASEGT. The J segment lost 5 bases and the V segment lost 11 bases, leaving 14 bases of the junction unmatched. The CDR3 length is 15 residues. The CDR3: CAEGVVAGGRETQYF. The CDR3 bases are TGTGCCGAGGGAGTGGTAGCGGGGGGACGGGAGACCCAGTACTTC.

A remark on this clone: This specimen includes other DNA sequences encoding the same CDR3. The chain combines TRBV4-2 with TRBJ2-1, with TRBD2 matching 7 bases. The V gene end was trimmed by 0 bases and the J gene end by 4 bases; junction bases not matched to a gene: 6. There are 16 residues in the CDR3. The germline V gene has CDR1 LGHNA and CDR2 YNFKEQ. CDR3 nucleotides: TGTGCCAGCAGCCAAGATGAGCGGGGAAATTACAATGAGCAGTTCTTC. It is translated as CASSQDERGNYNEQFF.

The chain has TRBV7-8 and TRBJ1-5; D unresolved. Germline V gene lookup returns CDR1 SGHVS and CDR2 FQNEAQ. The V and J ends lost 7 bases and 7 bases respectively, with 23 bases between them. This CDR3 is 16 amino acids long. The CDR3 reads CASTKSHPGEGQPQHF. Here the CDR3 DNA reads TGTGCCAGCACCAAATCCCATCCCGGGGAGGGCCAGCCCCAGCATTTT.

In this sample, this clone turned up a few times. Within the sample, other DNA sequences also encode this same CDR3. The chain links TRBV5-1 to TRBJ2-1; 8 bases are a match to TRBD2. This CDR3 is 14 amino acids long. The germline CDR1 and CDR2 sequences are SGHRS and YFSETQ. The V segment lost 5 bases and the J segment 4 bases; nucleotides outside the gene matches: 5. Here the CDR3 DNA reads TGCGCCAGCAGTCAGAGCGGGGGATACAATGAGCAGTTCTTC. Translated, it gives CASSQSGGYNEQFF.

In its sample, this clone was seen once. The CDR3 sequence is CASSLGGSNTEAFF. The CDR3 DNA sequence: TGTGCCAGCAGCCTCGGGGGGTCGAACACTGAAGCTTTCTTT. The J gene is TRBJ1-1, the V gene TRBV4-2, with D possibly being TRBD1 (5 bases). In germline, CDR1 is LGHNA, CDR2 YNFKEQ. This CDR3 contains 14 residues. Trimming took off 4 bases at V and 1 base at J, with 10 bases between the two ends.

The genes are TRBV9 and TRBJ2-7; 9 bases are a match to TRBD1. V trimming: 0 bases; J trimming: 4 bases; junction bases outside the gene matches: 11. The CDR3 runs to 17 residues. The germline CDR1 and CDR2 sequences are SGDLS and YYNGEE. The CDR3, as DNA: TGTGCCAGCAGCGTAGACCCGTGGGACAGGGTTTCGTACGAGCAGTACTTC. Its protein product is CASSVDPWDRVSYEQYF.

This CDR3 is CASSLLREPYEQYF. CDR3 DNA: TGTGCCAGCAGTCTACTCCGGGAGCCCTACGAGCAGTACTTC. This chain joins TRBV27 and TRBJ2-7, with TRBD2 as a possible D gene (6 bases). There are 14 residues in the CDR3. Germline values: CDR1 MNHEY, CDR2 SMNVEV (reference sequence). Trimming took off 5 bases at V and 2 bases at J, with 13 bases between the two ends.

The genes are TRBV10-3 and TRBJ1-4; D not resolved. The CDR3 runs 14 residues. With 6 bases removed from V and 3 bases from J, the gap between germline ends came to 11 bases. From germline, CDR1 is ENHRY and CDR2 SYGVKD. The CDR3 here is CAISRGVANEKLFF. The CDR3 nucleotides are TGTGCCATCAGCCGAGGTGTAGCTAATGAAAAACTGTTTTTT.

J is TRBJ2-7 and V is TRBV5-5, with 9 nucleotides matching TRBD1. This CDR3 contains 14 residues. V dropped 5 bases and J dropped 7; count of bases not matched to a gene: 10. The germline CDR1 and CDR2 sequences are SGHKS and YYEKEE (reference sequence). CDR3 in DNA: TGTGCCAGCAGAAAATCCGGGACAGGGTGGGAGCAGTACTTC. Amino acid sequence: CASRKSGTGWEQYF.

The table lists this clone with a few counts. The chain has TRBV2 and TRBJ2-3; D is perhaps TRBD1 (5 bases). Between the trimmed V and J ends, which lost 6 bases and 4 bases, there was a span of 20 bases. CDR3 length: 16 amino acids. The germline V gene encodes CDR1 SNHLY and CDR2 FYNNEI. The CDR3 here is CASSPMARGNSDTQYF. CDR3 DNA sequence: TGTGCCAGCAGCCCGATGGCTAGGGGTAATTCAGATACGCAGTATTTT.

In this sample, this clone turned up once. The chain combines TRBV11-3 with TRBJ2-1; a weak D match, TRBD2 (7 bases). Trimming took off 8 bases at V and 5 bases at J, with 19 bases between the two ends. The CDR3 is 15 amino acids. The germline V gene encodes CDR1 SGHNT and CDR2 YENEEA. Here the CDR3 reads CASPGGGGNNNEQFF. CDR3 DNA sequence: TGTGCCAGCCCGGGGGGCGGGGGAAACAACAATGAGCAGTTCTTC.

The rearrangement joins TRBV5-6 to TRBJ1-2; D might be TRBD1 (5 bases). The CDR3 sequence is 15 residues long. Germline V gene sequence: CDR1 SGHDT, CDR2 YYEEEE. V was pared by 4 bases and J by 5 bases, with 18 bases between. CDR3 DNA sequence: TGTGCCAGCAGCCCGCCGGACACAGCAGTTTATGGCTACACCTTC. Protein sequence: CASSPPDTAVYGYTF. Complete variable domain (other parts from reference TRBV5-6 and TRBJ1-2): DAGVTQSPTHLIKTRGQQVTLRCSPKSGHDTVSWYQQALGQGPQFIFQYYEEEERQRGNFPDRFSGHQFPNYSSELNVNALLLGDSALYLCASSPPDTAVYGYTFGSGTRLTVV.

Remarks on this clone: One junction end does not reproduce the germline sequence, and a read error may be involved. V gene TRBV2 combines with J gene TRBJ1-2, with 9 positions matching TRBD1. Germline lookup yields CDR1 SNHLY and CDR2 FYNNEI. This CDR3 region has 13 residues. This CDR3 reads CASSDLGTGKALF. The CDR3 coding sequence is TGTGCCAGCAGTGACTTGGGGACAGGGAAAGCCCTCTTC.